This T cell receptor (beta chain) was retrieved from a study of blood T cell repertoires in COVID-19. The wider study: Specimens from acute and convalescent COVID-19 originated in the United States, Italy and Spain.

CDR1 is LNHNV, CDR2 YYDKDF, per germline (reference sequence). The germline V and J ends were trimmed by 4 bases and 3 bases, with 13 bases remaining between them. The CDR3 sequence is 15 residues long. TCRdb's table, derived via immunoSEQ multiplex PCR, lists solely in-frame clones and lacks some. The sample has some 350,000 clones, about 90% seen once. The source of this sequence is a woman in her 30s who had recovered from COVID-19. The chain employs TRBV15 and TRBJ2-1, with a possible D match to TRBD1 (5 bases). Sequencing was carried out using PBMCs or T cells enriched from blood (not recorded which). The DNA for the CDR3 is TGTGCCACCAGCACCCTGGAAGGGGACTACAATGAGCAGTTCTTC. Amino acids: CATSTLEGDYNEQFF.